This T cell receptor (beta chain) was identified in a study of OX40 agonist ivuxolimab in advanced cancers. Background on the study: Patients treated during dose escalation were battling hepatocellular carcinoma, melanoma, renal cell or head and neck cancer. Antecedent anti-PD-1, anti-PD-L1 or anti-CTLA-4 therapy was permissible, with roughly 36% having received some. Study outcomes and limitations: Expanded clones were, on average, more numerous among CD8+ T cells than CD4+.

In regard to this clone: Its target is not known.

Profiling relied on immunoSEQ multiplex PCR, and the TCRdb table lists in-frame clones only, not all of them. This table has roughly 100,000 clones, less than 95% appearing once. Germline V lookup: CDR1 GTSNPN, CDR2 SVGIG (reference sequence). V lost 4 bases, J lost 4 bases, and 3 bases lay in between. The CDR3 is made up of 10 amino acids. This sequence joins TRBV30 and TRBJ2-3; D unresolved. The sequencing here drew on CD4+ or CD8+ T cells sorted from blood, taken in a trial of the OX40 agonist ivuxolimab. The TCR sequence derives from an adult with an advanced solid tumor such as melanoma, head and neck, liver or kidney cancer. CDR3 sequence: CAWKADTQYF. CDR3 DNA: TGTGCCTGGAAAGCAGATACGCAGTATTTT.